These 9 T cell receptor beta chains share one sample of origin, sequenced in a study of technical replicates of blood from several donors. The data were produced by immunoSEQ multiplex PCR, yet TCRdb's version contains in-frame clones alone and is incomplete. The sample lists tens of thousands of clones, 90% to 95% seen once, with 0.25% to 0.3% in the top ten. The material sequenced was T cells isolated from PBMCs. All receptors come from a human donor in good health.

This rearrangement joins TRBV28 to TRBJ2-5; possible D gene TRBD2, 5 bases. This CDR3 contains 15 residues. Trimming left V 7 bases short and J 1 base short, with 16 bases between. CDR1 MDHEN and CDR2 SYDVKM come from the germline V gene. CDR3 sequence (DNA): TGTGCCAGCACTCAGGTTGAGGGCATCCAAGAGACCCAGTACTTC. The encoded protein is CASTQVEGIQETQYF.

Written as DNA, the CDR3 is TGTGCCAGCAGTGACCCGACAGACGATTATGGCTACACCTTC. Protein sequence: CASSDPTDDYGYTF. This chain uses TRBV6-1 with TRBJ1-2, with D tentatively TRBD1 (5 bases). CDR3 length equals 14 residues. Germline V CDR1 and CDR2: MNHNS, SASEGT. Deletions cut 3 bases from V and 5 bases from J, with 13 bases between.

The chain employs TRBV11-2 and TRBJ2-5; the match to TRBD1 covers 9 bases. J lost 4 bases, V lost 4 bases, and 4 bases had no gene match. This CDR3 region has 14 residues. CDR1 and CDR2 from the germline V gene are SGHAT and FQNNGV. The DNA for the CDR3 is TGTGCCAGCAGCTACAGGGGGCTTTTAGAGACCCAGTACTTC. Translating it yields CASSYRGLLETQYF.

The rearrangement links TRBV28 to TRBJ2-3, with D maybe TRBD2 (6 bases). V dropped 4 bases and J dropped 6 bases, with 23 bases sitting between them. Germline V gene lookup returns CDR1 MDHEN and CDR2 SYDVKM. This CDR3 contains 17 residues. The chain's CDR3 is CASSSASKRAYLDTQYF. As DNA, the CDR3 is TGTGCCAGCAGTTCGGCTTCTAAGCGGGCGTACTTGGATACGCAGTATTTT.

The chain carries TRBV21-1 and TRBJ2-5; TRBD2, the table's D call, was not compared with the DNA. TRBV21-1 is assigned pseudogene status. The CDR3 runs to 16 residues. As DNA, the CDR3 is TGTGCCAGCAGCAGCAGGACGGCGGGAGGAAATGAGACCCAGTACTTC. This encodes CASSSRTAGGNETQYF.

V gene TRBV27 combines with J gene TRBJ2-7; TRBD2 is a possible D gene (5 bases). The CDR3 consists of 13 residues. V was clipped by 2 bases and J by 3 bases, with 8 bases between them. Germline lookup yields CDR1 MNHEY and CDR2 SMNVEV (reference sequence). The CDR3, as DNA: TGTGCCAGCAGTTTAGGAGGAGACTACGAGCAGTACTTC. Translation gives CASSLGGDYEQYF.

The genes are TRBV4-1 and TRBJ1-2, with 9 bases that match TRBD1. The CDR3 loop spans 16 amino acids. Germline V gene lookup returns CDR1 MGHRA and CDR2 YSYEKL. V lost 2 bases, J lost 8 bases, and 12 bases stayed unmatched. CDR3 residues: CASSQRTGGALDGYTF. In DNA form, the CDR3 reads TGCGCCAGCAGCCAACGCACAGGGGGCGCGTTAGACGGCTACACCTTC.

The chain has TRBV5-1 and TRBJ1-1; the match to TRBD1 covers 9 bases. The junction had 5 bases not matched to a gene; V was cut back by 4 bases and J by 4 bases. This CDR3 spans 14 amino acids. Germline V gene lookup returns CDR1 SGHRS and CDR2 YFSETQ. The CDR3 region has the DNA TGCGCCAGCAGCCCAGGGACAGGGCCCACTGAAGCTTTCTTT. Its translation is CASSPGTGPTEAFF.

This chain joins TRBV19 and TRBJ2-7; a possible D gene is TRBD1 (5 bases). The ends were cut back, 3 bases at V and 5 bases at J, with 8 bases in the middle. Germline V gene data show CDR1 as LNHDA and CDR2 as SQIVND (reference sequence). CDR3 length equals 12 residues. The CDR3 region is CASSMAGHEQYF. CDR3 bases: TGTGCCAGTAGTATGGCAGGGCACGAGCAGTACTTC.